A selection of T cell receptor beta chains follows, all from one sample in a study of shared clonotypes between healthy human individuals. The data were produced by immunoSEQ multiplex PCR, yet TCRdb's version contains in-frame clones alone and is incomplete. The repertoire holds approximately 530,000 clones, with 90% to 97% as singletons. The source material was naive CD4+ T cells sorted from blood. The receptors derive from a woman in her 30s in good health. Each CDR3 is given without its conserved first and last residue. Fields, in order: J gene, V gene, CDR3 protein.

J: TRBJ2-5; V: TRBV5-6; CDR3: ASSQHPTQLQETQY
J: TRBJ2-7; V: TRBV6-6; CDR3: ASKVAGAREQY
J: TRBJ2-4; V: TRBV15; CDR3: ATSRAQEGLAGVGNIQY
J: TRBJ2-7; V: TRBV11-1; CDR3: ASSPGGLSYEQY
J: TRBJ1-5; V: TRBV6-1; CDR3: ASRESQPQH
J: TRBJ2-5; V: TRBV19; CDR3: ASRIRDGQETQY
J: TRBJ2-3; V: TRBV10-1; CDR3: ASSDADTQY
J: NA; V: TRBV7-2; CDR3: ASSLGTGGSYEQY
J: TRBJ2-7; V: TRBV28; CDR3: ASSLFGVSYEQY
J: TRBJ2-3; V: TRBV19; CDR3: ASTKTGSTDTQY
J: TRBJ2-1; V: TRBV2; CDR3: ASSVGWNEQF
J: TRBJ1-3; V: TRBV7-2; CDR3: ASSTGSGNTIY
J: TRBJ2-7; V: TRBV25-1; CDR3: ASSEAGPSSYEQY
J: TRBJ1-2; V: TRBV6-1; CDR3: ASSEATGRTNYGYT
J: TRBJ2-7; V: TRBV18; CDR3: ASSPRDRNHEQY
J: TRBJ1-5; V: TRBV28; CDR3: ASSSGNQPQH
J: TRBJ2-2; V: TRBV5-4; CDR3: ASSLANLGARATGELF
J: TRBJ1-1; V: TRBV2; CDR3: ASSVDRENTEAF
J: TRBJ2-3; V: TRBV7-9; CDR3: ASSTIAGADTQY
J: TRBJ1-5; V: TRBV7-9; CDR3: ASSLGGTVNQPQH
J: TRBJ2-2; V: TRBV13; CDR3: ASSSVQGRNTGELF
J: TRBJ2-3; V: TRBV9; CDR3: ASSVGLDADTQY
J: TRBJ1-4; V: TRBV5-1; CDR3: ASSLVLRGQGTNEKLF
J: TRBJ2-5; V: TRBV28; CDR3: ASRGRGSPLQETQY
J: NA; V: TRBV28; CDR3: ATMIAGRSYEQY